The rows below give T cell receptor beta chains drawn from one sample of a study of post-analysis software for immune sequencing data. TCRdb independently ran MiXCR on the PCR reads; one entry per CDR3 protein. Of roughly 870,000 distinct CDR3 sequences listed, about 57% were seen once; the top ten hold approximately 4.5%. The sample consisted of blood. The receptors shown here come from a girl between 5 and 17 years old with multiple sclerosis. The CDR3 runs from the conserved cysteine through the conserved F or W. Fields, in order: clone size, V gene, D gene, J gene, CDR3 DNA, CDR3 protein. A D gene is named only where the DNA matches it firmly. Expanded clones are given a class, and other clones once, few, many or no size at all.

size: -; V: TRBV2; D: -; J: TRBJ2-5; DNA: TGTGCCAGCAGTGATGGAGGAAAGACCCAGTACTTC; CDR3: CASSDGGKTQYF
size: -; V: TRBV3-1; D: TRBD2; J: TRBJ2-4; DNA: TGTGCCAGCAGCGATACGAGCTACGGGGGGCAGTACTTC; CDR3: CASSDTSYGGQYF
size: -; V: TRBV12-3/TRBV12-4; D: -; J: TRBJ1-1; DNA: TGTGCCAGCGGATCAGGCTTCACTGAAGCTTTCTTT; CDR3: CASGSGFTEAFF
size: -; V: TRBV3-1; D: TRBD2; J: TRBJ2-7; DNA: TGTGCCAGCAGCCTTCGGACTAGCGGGAGGTGGAACTACGAGCAGTACTTC; CDR3: CASSLRTSGRWNYEQYF
size: -; V: TRBV20-1; D: -; J: TRBJ1-1; DNA: TGCAGTGCCGAGATAGGGAGAGACACTGAAGCTTTCTTT; CDR3: CSAEIGRDTEAFF
size: -; V: TRBV2; D: TRBD2; J: TRBJ2-1; DNA: TGTGCCAGCAGTGACAGGGAGGGCGATGAGCAGTTCTTC; CDR3: CASSDREGDEQFF
size: -; V: TRBV5-1; D: -; J: TRBJ2-5; DNA: TGCGCCAGCAGCTTGGATGGACTGTCTAGCGAGACCCAGTACTTC; CDR3: CASSLDGLSSETQYF
size: once; V: TRBV7-9; D: -; J: TRBJ1-2; DNA: TGTGCCAGCAGCCCCCCGACAGGTCCTAACTATGGCTACACCTTC; CDR3: CASSPPTGPNYGYTF
size: -; V: TRBV7-9; D: -; J: TRBJ2-4; DNA: TGTGCCAGCAGCCAACTCCTGTCAAATGAGCAGTACTTC; CDR3: CASSQLLSNEQYF
size: -; V: TRBV6-5; D: -; J: TRBJ1-1; DNA: TGTGCCAGCAGTTCCGGGACATCGGAAGCTTTCTTT; CDR3: CASSSGTSEAFF
size: -; V: TRBV20-1; D: TRBD1; J: TRBJ2-7; DNA: TGCAGTGCTGGGACAGGATGGACCTACGAGCAGTACTTC; CDR3: CSAGTGWTYEQYF
size: -; V: TRBV5-1; D: -; J: TRBJ1-2; DNA: TGCGCCAGCAGCTTGCCCGGGGGCGGAGGCTACACCTTC; CDR3: CASSLPGGGGYTF
size: few; V: TRBV5-5; D: -; J: TRBJ2-5; DNA: TGTGCCAGCAGCTCGTTTGGAGAGACCCAGTACTTC; CDR3: CASSSFGETQYF
size: few; V: TRBV28; D: TRBD1; J: TRBJ2-7; DNA: TGTGCCAGCAGTCTTACAGGGGGCTCCAACGAGCAGTACTTC; CDR3: CASSLTGGSNEQYF
size: -; V: TRBV3-1; D: TRBD1; J: TRBJ2-7; DNA: TGTGCCAGCAGCCAAGCCGACAGGGGCTACGAGCAGTACTTC; CDR3: CASSQADRGYEQYF
size: few; V: TRBV29-1; D: -; J: TRBJ1-4; DNA: TGCAGCGTTGGAGGAGCGACCGGTGAAAAACTGTTTTTT; CDR3: CSVGGATGEKLFF
size: few; V: TRBV27; D: -; J: TRBJ2-5; DNA: TGTGCCAGCAGTTCTCGGTGGGAGCAGTACTTC; CDR3: CASSSRWEQYF
size: -; V: TRBV5-1; D: -; J: TRBJ1-5; DNA: TGCGCCAGCAGCCCTGAGGAAGGGCCCGGACAGTATCAGCCCCAGCATTTT; CDR3: CASSPEEGPGQYQPQHF
size: few; V: TRBV12-3/TRBV12-4; D: TRBD2; J: TRBJ2-3; DNA: TGTGCCAGCAGTTTACGGGACTACTATCCAGATACGCAGTATTTT; CDR3: CASSLRDYYPDTQYF
size: -; V: TRBV7-2; D: -; J: TRBJ1-2; DNA: TGTGCCAGCAGCTTAGATGGGGATCGCTATGGCTACACCTTC; CDR3: CASSLDGDRYGYTF
size: few; V: TRBV29-1; D: TRBD2; J: TRBJ2-5; DNA: TGCAGCGTTGGGTGGACTAGCGGGAGCGGTGAGCAGTACTTC; CDR3: CSVGWTSGSGEQYF
size: once; V: TRBV20-1; D: TRBD2; J: TRBJ2-1; DNA: TGCAGTGCTAGGTTGACTAGCGGGAGCCTTGGTGAGCAGTTCTTC; CDR3: CSARLTSGSLGEQFF
size: -; V: TRBV12-3/TRBV12-4; D: -; J: TRBJ2-4; DNA: TGTGCCAGCAGTTTAGGGGGAGGCGGAGGGGGCCAGAACATTCAGTACTTC; CDR3: CASSLGGGGGGQNIQYF